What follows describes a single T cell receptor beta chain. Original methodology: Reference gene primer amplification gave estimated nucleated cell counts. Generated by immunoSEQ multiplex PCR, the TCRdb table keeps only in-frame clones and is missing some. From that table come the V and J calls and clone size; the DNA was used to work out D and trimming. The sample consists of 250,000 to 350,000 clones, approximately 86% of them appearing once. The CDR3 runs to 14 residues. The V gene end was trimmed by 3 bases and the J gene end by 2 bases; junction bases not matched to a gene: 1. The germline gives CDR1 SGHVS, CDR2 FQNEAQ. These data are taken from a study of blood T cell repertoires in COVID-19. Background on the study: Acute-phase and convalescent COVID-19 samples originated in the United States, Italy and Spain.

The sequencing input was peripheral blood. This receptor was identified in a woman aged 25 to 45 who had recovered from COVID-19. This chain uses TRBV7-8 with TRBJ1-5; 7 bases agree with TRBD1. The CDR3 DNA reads TGTGCCAGCAGCTTCGGACAGGGCAATCAGCCCCAGCATTTT. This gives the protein CASSFGQGNQPQHF.